Each of the 21 T cell receptor beta chains below was sequenced from the same sample in a study of T cells in localized non-small cell lung cancer (dated by TCRdb to the early 2020s). Receptor amplification or capture employed the immunoSEQ multiplex PCR assay. TCRdb re-hosts the immuneACCESS table, in-frame sequences only. Its copies lack some clones; in the studies checked, an unresolved V gene accounts for under half of them, and the cause for the rest is not known. The sample has 65,000 to 80,000 clones on record, about 81% of them singletons. The ten largest clones take up approximately 1.2% of the sample. The sample was peripheral blood, taken before any cancer treatment. The receptors stem from a female donor aged 60 or older with stage I lung adenocarcinoma.

CDR3 sequence reads: CASSLRVAAQETQYF. In DNA, the CDR3 is TGTGCCAGCAGTTTAAGGGTGGCAGCCCAAGAGACCCAGTACTTC. This chain joins TRBV27 and TRBJ2-5; D remains ambiguous. The germline V gene has CDR1 MNHEY and CDR2 SMNVEV (reference sequence). V lost 2 bases to trimming and J lost 1 base, with 11 bases between them. This CDR3 is built from 15 residues.

The J gene is TRBJ2-7, the V gene TRBV5-1, with 12 bases identical to TRBD2. The CDR3 covers 16 residues. The V gene end was trimmed by 3 bases and the J gene end by 1 base; junction bases not matched to a gene: 5. CDR1 SGHRS and CDR2 YFSETQ come from the germline V gene. CDR3 protein: CASSSLAGGGSYEQYF. For the CDR3, the DNA is TGCGCCAGCAGCTCGCTAGCGGGAGGGGGTTCCTACGAGCAGTACTTC.

This clone has just a few counts. Written as DNA, the CDR3 is TGTGCCAGCAGTGAACCCAGGGGAGGGAGTGACACTGAAGCTTTCTTT. Its translation: CASSEPRGGSDTEAFF. This rearrangement joins TRBV2 to TRBJ1-1; a weak D match, TRBD1 (6 bases). Looked up from germline, CDR1 is SNHLY and CDR2 is FYNNEI. With 2 bases removed from V and 3 bases from J, the gap between germline ends came to 16 bases. The CDR3 is 16 residues long.

This chain connects TRBV5-1 to TRBJ1-1; D uncertain. V lost 4 bases, J lost 0 bases, and 16 bases lay in between. Germline CDR1 reads SGHRS; CDR2 reads YFSETQ. The CDR3 sequence is 16 residues long. CDR3: CASSRPPEGMNTEAFF. The CDR3 nucleotides read TGCGCCAGCAGCAGACCTCCGGAGGGCATGAACACTGAAGCTTTCTTT.

CDR3 nucleotide sequence: TGTGCCAGCAGTGAGAATCGGGGGGCCCAAGAGACCCAGTACTTC. Translating gives CASSENRGAQETQYF. This chain uses TRBV6-4 with TRBJ2-5; TRBD2 might be the D (7 bases). The CDR3 spans 15 residues. Germline loops: CDR1 MRHNA, CDR2 SNTAGT. Trimming shortened V by 3 bases and J by 1 base, and 12 bases separated the two germline ends.

The CDR3 bases are TGTGCCAGCTCACTCCGACAGGGAGTTAACTATGGCTACACCTTC. This encodes CASSLRQGVNYGYTF. The J gene is TRBJ1-2, the V gene TRBV18; 7 bases are a match to TRBD1. The CDR3 runs 15 residues. The germline V gene has CDR1 KGHSH and CDR2 LQKENI. V lost 4 bases and J lost 1; bases outside the gene matches: 6.

The CDR3 here is CSVVGNEQFF. CDR3 DNA: TGCAGTGTGGTGGGCAATGAGCAGTTCTTC. The chain employs TRBV20-1 and TRBJ2-1; the D is unclear. The CDR3 is made up of 10 amino acids. Germline assignment: CDR1 DFQATT and CDR2 SNEGSKA (reference sequence). Trimming removed 7 bases at V and 6 bases at J, with 7 bases between.

V is TRBV11-3 and J is TRBJ1-2; TRBD1 might be the D (5 bases). The CDR3 totals 11 residues. The germline CDR1 and CDR2 sequences are SGHNT and YENEEA. Trimming cost V 5 bases and J 7 bases, with 8 bases left between them. Here the CDR3 reads CASSQGVGYTF. The DNA of the CDR3 is TGTGCCAGCAGCCAGGGAGTTGGCTACACCTTC. Combining the CDR3 with reference TRBV11-3 and TRBJ1-2 gives the whole variable domain EAGVVQSPRYKIIEKKQPVAFWCNPISGHNTLYWYLQNLGQGPELLIRYENEEAVDDSQLPKDRFSAERLKGVDSTLKIQPAELGDSAVYLCASSQGVGYTFGSGTRLTVV.

This clone appeared once. The V and J genes are TRBV5-1 and TRBJ2-1, with 9 bases matching TRBD2. Looked up from germline, CDR1 is SGHRS and CDR2 is YFSETQ. The CDR3 length is 13 residues. V shed 0 bases, J shed 13 bases, and the junction held 5 bases outside the gene matches. DNA for the CDR3: TGCGCCAGCAGCTTGGAGACTAGCGGTTCCCAGTTCTTC. Translating gives CASSLETSGSQFF.

The chain employs TRBV19 and TRBJ2-7; the D gene is possibly TRBD1 (6 bases). Trimming pared 6 bases from V and 0 bases from J, leaving 12 bases between. This CDR3 region has 14 residues. Germline V CDR1 and CDR2: LNHDA, SQIVND (reference sequence). This CDR3 is CASRTTGSSYEQYF. DNA for the CDR3: TGTGCCAGTAGAACGACAGGTTCCTCCTACGAGCAGTACTTC.

By frequency in the sample, this clone is medium-sized. This sequence joins TRBV18 and TRBJ2-5; 9 nucleotides agree with TRBD1. The CDR3 runs to 15 residues. CDR1 is KGHSH and CDR2 is LQKENI in the germline V gene. V lost 2 bases and J lost 4; bases outside the gene matches: 5. CDR3 nucleotides: TGTGCCAGCTCACCAGACAGGGGGAAGTCAGAGACCCAGTACTTC. Its protein is CASSPDRGKSETQYF.

This clone has a single count. The CDR3 is CASSERVQGVGEQFF. The CDR3 region has the DNA TGTGCCAGCAGTGAAAGGGTCCAGGGGGTAGGTGAGCAGTTCTTC. The rearrangement joins TRBV2 to TRBJ2-1; TRBD1 aligns across 7 bases. V gave up 2 bases and J gave up 9 bases; unmatched junction bases: 10. Germline V CDR1 and CDR2: SNHLY, FYNNEI. The CDR3 consists of 15 residues. Looking up the rest from reference TRBV2 and TRBJ2-1 gives the full variable domain: EPEVTQTPSHQVTQMGQEVILRCVPISNHLYFYWYRQILGQKVEFLVSFYNNEISEKSEIFDDQFSVERPDGSNFTLKIRSTKLEDSAMYFCASSERVQGVGEQFFGPGTRLTVL.

V gene TRBV7-2 combines with J gene TRBJ1-2, with D possibly TRBD1 on 5 matching bases. The CDR3 loop spans 12 amino acids. V lost 5 bases and J 8 bases, leaving 12 bases between the germline ends. Germline V gives CDR1 SGHTA, CDR2 FQGNSA. Here the CDR3 reads CASSRDRQGYTF. CDR3 coding DNA: TGTGCCAGCAGCCGGGACCGGCAGGGCTACACCTTC.

This clone was found a few times. This chain links TRBV19 with TRBJ1-2; maybe TRBD1 (5 bases). The CDR3 has 15 residues. Trimming took 1 base from V and 7 from J, leaving 16 bases between them. Germline values: CDR1 LNHDA, CDR2 SQIVND (reference sequence). CDR3 nucleotide sequence: TGTGCCAGTAGTATAGGTCTGGGCAGGGACGTTGGCTACACCTTC. It specifies CASSIGLGRDVGYTF.

The chain employs TRBV19 and TRBJ1-6; D uncertain. The V gene's germline CDR1 is LNHDA and CDR2 SQIVND (reference sequence). This CDR3 has 13 amino acids. Trimming removed 3 bases at V and 8 bases at J, with 8 bases between. The CDR3 reads CASSINSHSPLHF. The CDR3 DNA reads TGTGCCAGTAGTATTAATTCGCATTCACCCCTCCACTTT.

The CDR3 loop reads CASSLMAGDGYNEQFF. The CDR3, as DNA: TGTGCCAGCAGCTTAATGGCGGGAGATGGCTACAATGAGCAGTTCTTC. The chain links TRBV7-3 to TRBJ2-1; 7 bases align to TRBD2. The CDR3 totals 16 residues. CDR1 and CDR2 (germline): SGHTA, FQGTGA. The V and J ends lost 1 base and 3 bases, in that order; junction bases with no gene match: 6. Full variable domain (remainder filled in from reference TRBV7-3 and TRBJ2-1): GAGVSQTPSNKVTEKGKYVELRCDPISGHTALYWYRQSLGQGPEFLIYFQGTGAADDSGLPNDRFFAVRPEGSVSTLKIQRTERGDSAVYLCASSLMAGDGYNEQFFGPGTRLTVL.

The chain has TRBV11-2 and TRBJ1-6; no clear D. This CDR3 contains 12 residues. Looked up from germline, CDR1 is SGHAT and CDR2 is FQNNGV. The V gene lost 5 bases and the J gene lost 9 bases, with 8 bases spanning the gap. CDR3 in DNA: TGTGCCAGCAGCCTCTCATTTTCACCCCTCCACTTT. It codes for CASSLSFSPLHF.

This clone came up a few times. The chain's CDR3 is CASSAQGLPYTGELFF. The CDR3 DNA is TGTGCCAGCAGCGCCCAGGGACTCCCTTACACCGGGGAGCTGTTTTTT. The J gene is TRBJ2-2, the V gene TRBV9, with D perhaps matching TRBD2 (6 bases). The germline CDR1 and CDR2 sequences are SGDLS and YYNGEE. V lost 3 bases, J lost 3 bases, and 15 bases lay in between. The CDR3 loop spans 16 amino acids.

This clone occurred once. V is TRBV7-9 and J is TRBJ1-1; weak D call: TRBD1 (5 bases). This CDR3 is 12 amino acids long. V lost 4 bases, J lost 6 bases, and 9 bases lay in between. Germline V gives CDR1 SEHNR, CDR2 FQNEAQ (reference sequence). CDR3 loop: CASSWTSAEAFF. For the CDR3, the DNA is TGTGCCAGCAGCTGGACATCAGCTGAAGCTTTCTTT.

The chain carries TRBV7-9 and TRBJ2-1, with 7 bases matching TRBD1. The CDR3 spans 16 residues. The junction had 7 bases not matched to a gene; V was cut back by 5 bases and J by 0 bases. CDR1 SEHNR and CDR2 FQNEAQ come from the germline V gene (reference sequence). The CDR3 DNA is TGTGCCAGCAGCAAGCCGGGACAGAGCTCCTACAATGAGCAGTTCTTC. Translating gives CASSKPGQSSYNEQFF. Full variable domain (missing parts from reference TRBV7-9 and TRBJ2-1): DTGVSQNPRHKITKRGQNVTFRCDPISEHNRLYWYRQTLGQGPEFLTYFQNEAQLEKSRLLSDRFSAERPKGSFSTLEIQRTEQGDSAMYLCASSKPGQSSYNEQFFGPGTRLTVL.

V gene TRBV27 combines with J gene TRBJ1-5; D gene unclear. The CDR3 runs to 14 residues. V shed 3 bases and J shed 2 bases, with 8 bases lying between them. CDR1 and CDR2 (germline): MNHEY, SMNVEV (reference sequence). The CDR3 bases are TGTGCCAGCAGTTTCGGGCAGGGCAATCAGCCCCAGCATTTT. Amino acid sequence: CASSFGQGNQPQHF.